The 21 T cell receptor beta chains below were found in one sample sequenced in a study of PD-1 blockade in classical Hodgkin lymphoma. Relapse after autologous stem cell transplantation occurred in every patient, and brentuximab vedotin exposure varied. Using immunoSEQ multiplex PCR, the repertoire was profiled, and TCRdb retains in-frame clones only, with some absent. The table shows some 60,000 clones, with under 95% occurring only once. This sample comprised peripheral blood mononuclear cells (PBMCs), obtained at baseline. The receptor set was obtained from a human donor with classical Hodgkin lymphoma.

A single count supports this clone. The rearrangement joins TRBV6-1 to TRBJ1-4, with D possibly matching TRBD1 (6 bases). Trimming left V 6 bases short and J 4 bases short, with 15 bases between. The CDR3 length is 15 residues. CDR1 MNHNS and CDR2 SASEGT come from the germline V gene. The CDR3 DNA follows: TGTGCCAGCAGACTTCCGACAGGACATAATGAAAAACTGTTTTTT. Amino acids: CASRLPTGHNEKLFF.

This chain links TRBV15 with TRBJ2-7, with 14 bases that match TRBD2. This CDR3 spans 16 amino acids. CDR1 is LNHNV, CDR2 YYDKDF, per germline (reference sequence). V was pared by 1 base and J by 4 bases, with 3 bases of the junction left unmatched. The CDR3 sequence is CATSRGGTSGRYEQYF. CDR3 DNA sequence: TGTGCCACCAGCAGAGGGGGGACTAGCGGGAGATACGAGCAGTACTTC.

As to this clone: The junction differs from germline at one of its ends, possibly a read error. The V and J genes are TRBV7-7 and TRBJ2-7; D possibly uses TRBD1 or TRBD2 (5 bases each). Germline V lookup: CDR1 SSHAT, CDR2 FNYEAQ (reference sequence). The CDR3 is 15 amino acids. DNA of the CDR3: TGTGCTAGCAGTTACCTAACCGGGACCGCCTACGAGCAGTACTTC. Translating it yields CASSYLTGTAYEQYF.

The chain recombines TRBV4-1 with TRBJ2-7, with 11 nucleotides matching TRBD1. Trimming cost V 4 bases and J 6 bases; bases outside gene matches: 5. Per germline, CDR1 MGHRA and CDR2 YSYEKL. The CDR3 contains 14 residues. CDR3 sequence (DNA): TGCGCCAGCAGCCCGCCCGGGACAGGGGGCGAGCAGTACTTC. Protein product: CASSPPGTGGEQYF.

This clone was observed a few times. Written as DNA, the CDR3 is TGTGCCAGTAGTGAAGGTCAGCCCCAGCATTTT. Its translation: CASSEGQPQHF. The V gene is TRBV19, the J gene TRBJ1-5; no definite D call. Germline V gene data show CDR1 as LNHDA and CDR2 as SQIVND (reference sequence). The CDR3 is 11 amino acids. V was pared by 5 bases and J by 6 bases, with 5 bases between. Supplemented by reference TRBV19 and TRBJ1-5, the full variable domain reads DGGITQSPKYLFRKEGQNVTLSCEQNLNHDAMYWYRQDPGQGLRLIYYSQIVNDFQKGDIAEGYSVSREKKESFPLTVTSAQKNPTAFYLCASSEGQPQHFGDGTRLSIL.

The J gene is TRBJ1-4, the V gene TRBV28; D is unclear. CDR1 is MDHEN, CDR2 SYDVKM, per germline. The CDR3 spans 14 residues. V dropped 2 bases and J dropped 5 bases, with 9 bases sitting between them. The DNA of the CDR3 is TGTGCCAGCAGTTTAGTCTCGGGGAATGAAAAACTGTTTTTT. Translating gives CASSLVSGNEKLFF.

V is TRBV6-5 and J is TRBJ2-1; D may be TRBD2 (6 bases). The length of the CDR3 is 14 residues. The V end was cut by 2 bases, the J end by 7 bases, with 12 bases between. Germline-derived CDR1 and CDR2 are MNHEY and SVGAGI. As DNA, the CDR3 is TGTGCCAGCAGTTACGGGACTGCGCGAAATGAGCAGTTCTTC. Its protein product is CASSYGTARNEQFF.

The chain is built from TRBV5-1 and TRBJ2-7; D is ambiguous. The CDR3 loop spans 14 amino acids. V was cut by 2 bases and J by 2 bases, with 11 bases left in between. Per germline, CDR1 SGHRS and CDR2 YFSETQ. The CDR3 spells CASSFKPETYEQYF. The CDR3 DNA reads as TGCGCCAGCAGCTTCAAACCAGAGACCTACGAGCAGTACTTC.

Here the CDR3 DNA reads TGCGCCAGCAGCTTTGAAGAGACCCAGTACTTC. Residues: CASSFEETQYF. The gene calls are TRBV5-1 and TRBJ2-5; D remains unclear. Germline-derived CDR1 and CDR2 are SGHRS and YFSETQ. Trimming left V 2 bases short and J 3 bases short, with 2 bases between. CDR3 length: 11 residues.

V is TRBV19 and J is TRBJ2-1; 11 positions match TRBD2. V shed 7 bases, J shed 9 bases, and the junction held 11 bases outside the gene matches. This CDR3 comprises 15 residues. Germline V gives CDR1 LNHDA, CDR2 SQIVND (reference sequence). CDR3 coding DNA: TGTGCCAGTACGAGAGGGACTAGCGGAATAGGTGAGCAGTTCTTC. Protein sequence: CASTRGTSGIGEQFF.

The rearrangement uses TRBV5-6 and TRBJ1-1, with TRBD1 identical over 7 bases. The J segment lost 0 bases and the V segment lost 2 bases, leaving 7 bases of the junction unmatched. Germline CDR1 SGHDT, CDR2 YYEEEE. This CDR3 spans 16 amino acids. CDR3 amino acids: CASSLLTGAVNTEAFF. The DNA for the CDR3 is TGTGCCAGCAGCTTACTAACAGGGGCAGTGAACACTGAAGCTTTCTTT.

The V gene is TRBV10-3, the J gene TRBJ1-5, with a possible D match to TRBD1 (6 bases). The CDR3 runs 14 residues. The V gene lost 5 bases and the J gene lost 6 bases, with 14 bases spanning the gap. CDR1 and CDR2 (germline): ENHRY, SYGVKD. The CDR3 DNA reads TGTGCCATCAGTAGCAGGGGCGGGGGTCAGCCCCAGCATTTT. This sequence encodes CAISSRGGGQPQHF.

The rearrangement links TRBV4-1 to TRBJ2-7, with D possibly TRBD2 on 6 matching bases. This CDR3 has 16 residues. Trimming shortened V by 1 base and J by 2 bases, and 15 bases separated the two germline ends. Germline V CDR1 and CDR2: MGHRA, YSYEKL. The CDR3 sequence is CASSQAGGGATYEQYF. Here the CDR3 DNA reads TGCGCCAGCAGCCAAGCGGGCGGAGGGGCTACCTACGAGCAGTACTTC.

J is TRBJ1-5 and V is TRBV2; D unclear. The CDR3 sequence is 14 residues long. V was cut by 9 bases and J by 0 bases, with 12 bases left in between. Germline V lookup: CDR1 SNHLY, CDR2 FYNNEI. The CDR3 loop is CASHRTGSNQPQHF. The CDR3 DNA is TGTGCCAGTCATAGGACGGGTAGCAATCAGCCCCAGCATTTT.

The chain joins TRBV5-1 to TRBJ2-3; 11 bases are shared with TRBD2. Germline lookup yields CDR1 SGHRS and CDR2 YFSETQ. The length of the CDR3 is 17 residues. V lost 4 bases, J lost 2 bases, and 9 bases stayed unmatched. The CDR3 loop reads CASSRRVAGGITDTQYF. The CDR3 nucleotides read TGCGCCAGCAGCCGGAGGGTAGCGGGAGGGATCACAGATACGCAGTATTTT.

The chain joins TRBV28 to TRBJ2-7, with D possibly TRBD2 on 6 matching bases. This CDR3 is built from 14 residues. Trimming removed 3 bases at V and 0 bases at J, with 9 bases between. CDR1 MDHEN and CDR2 SYDVKM come from the germline V gene. CDR3 amino acids: CASSLGGTSYEQYF. CDR3 nucleotides: TGTGCCAGCAGTTTGGGGGGTACCTCCTACGAGCAGTACTTC. The complete variable domain, with remaining parts taken from reference TRBV28 and TRBJ2-7, reads DVKVTQSSRYLVKRTGEKVFLECVQDMDHENMFWYRQDPGLGLRLIYFSYDVKMKEKGDIPEGYSVSREKKERFSLILESASTNQTSMYLCASSLGGTSYEQYFGPGTRLTVT.

This chain joins TRBV18 and TRBJ1-1, with a weak D call TRBD1 (6 bases). Trimming removed 5 bases at V and 11 bases at J, with 18 bases between. The germline V gene has CDR1 KGHSH and CDR2 LQKENI. The CDR3 has 13 residues. CDR3 amino acids: CASSKTVEGGAFF. The CDR3 bases are TGTGCCAGCTCAAAGACAGTGGAAGGGGGTGCTTTCTTT.

This clone came up a few times. The chain uses TRBV7-8 and TRBJ2-7; 9 bases line up with TRBD2. V dropped 1 base and J dropped 7; count of bases not matched to a gene: 8. This CDR3 spans 15 amino acids. Germline V gives CDR1 SGHVS, CDR2 FQNEAQ. The CDR3 DNA follows: TGTGCCAGCAGCTTAGTGGCGGGAGGGCCTAGGGAGCAGTACTTC. This translates into CASSLVAGGPREQYF.

V and J are TRBV4-1 and TRBJ1-5; TRBD1 might be the D (5 bases). This CDR3 region has 17 residues. Germline V gene sequence: CDR1 MGHRA, CDR2 YSYEKL. The ends were cut back, 3 bases at V and 1 base at J, with 16 bases in the middle. Here the CDR3 DNA reads TGCGCCAGCAGCCAGGTCGTAAGTGGGGGAAGCAATCAGCCCCAGCATTTT. Translated: CASSQVVSGGSNQPQHF.

The V call is TRBV28, the J call TRBJ2-7, with 10 nucleotides matching TRBD2. Germline V gene sequence: CDR1 MDHEN, CDR2 SYDVKM. Losses at the gene ends were 4 bases for V and 5 bases for J; bases not matched to a gene: 8. This CDR3 has 15 amino acids. In DNA form, the CDR3 reads TGTGCCAGCAGTTCCCTTCTAGCGGGAGAAGACGAGCAGTACTTC. It encodes CASSSLLAGEDEQYF. Supplemented by reference TRBV28 and TRBJ2-7, the full variable domain reads DVKVTQSSRYLVKRTGEKVFLECVQDMDHENMFWYRQDPGLGLRLIYFSYDVKMKEKGDIPEGYSVSREKKERFSLILESASTNQTSMYLCASSSLLAGEDEQYFGPGTRLTVT.

The V call is TRBV13, the J call TRBJ2-1; D uncertain. V lost 2 bases, J lost 4 bases, and 15 bases lay in between. CDR3 length: 16 amino acids. The germline CDR1 and CDR2 sequences are PRHDT and FYEKMQ (reference sequence). The CDR3 sequence: CASSLLSGTSYNEQFF. The CDR3 bases are TGTGCCAGCAGCTTACTTTCAGGAACCTCTTACAATGAGCAGTTCTTC.